The 18 T cell receptor beta chains given below trace back to one sample, sequenced in a study of immune heterogeneity within non-small cell lung tumors. With 550 to 700 ng used per sample, the template was genomic DNA from bulk tumor. Biopsies, several per primary tumor and spaced far apart, were collected during surgery. Those enrolled were patients newly diagnosed with untreated non-small cell lung cancer and undergoing curative surgery. CDR3 of TCR beta was amplified by multiplex PCR that used 32 V and 13 J primers. TCRdb reanalysed the multiplex PCR reads using MiXCR and keeps one entry per CDR3 protein. The sample includes approximately 9,800 distinct CDR3 sequences, 15% to 20% of them seen just once. The sample was lung tumor tissue. The receptors were sampled from a man aged 35 to 55 with non-small cell lung cancer.

Ten or more counts support this clonotype. V usage is TRBV11-2 and J usage is TRBJ2-5, with TRBD2 as a possible D gene (5 bases). The CDR3 contains 19 residues. CDR1 SGHAT and CDR2 FQNNGV come from the germline V gene. Trimming took off 1 base at V and 0 bases at J, with 21 bases between the two ends. The CDR3 DNA sequence: TGTGCCAGCAGCTTAGTGTTTCGAGGGTTTGCGGACGACCAAGAGACCCAGTACTTC. Encoded protein: CASSLVFRGFADDQETQYF.

Remarks on this clonotype: A read error may be the cause here, since a much bigger clone is one base away. The chain has TRBV5-1 and TRBJ2-3; 7 nucleotides agree with TRBD1. V was pared by 6 bases and J by 4 bases, with 11 bases of the junction left unmatched. CDR3 length equals 15 residues. Germline assignment: CDR1 SGHRS and CDR2 YFSETQ. The CDR3, as DNA: TGCGCCAGCATCCTGGGACAGCCCCAAGCAGATACGCAGTATTTT. Protein product: CASILGQPQADTQYF. Supplemented by reference TRBV5-1 and TRBJ2-3, the full variable domain reads KAGVTQTPRYLIKTRGQQVTLSCSPISGHRSVSWYQQTPGQGLQFLFEYFSETQRNKGNFPGRFSGRQFSNSRSEMNVSTLELGDSALYLCASILGQPQADTQYFGPGTRLTVL.

Ten or more counts support this clonotype. The CDR3 nucleotides read TGCAGTGCTAGAGAGAGTTCCCTTGACAGCTACTATAACCTCGACTCCTACGAGCAGTACTTC. Translated, it gives CSARESSLDSYYNLDSYEQYF. This rearrangement joins TRBV20-1 to TRBJ2-7; tentatively, D is TRBD1 (5 bases). From germline, CDR1 is DFQATT and CDR2 SNEGSKA (reference sequence). This CDR3 comprises 21 residues. V lost 0 bases to trimming and J lost 0 bases, with 30 bases between them.

This clonotype has only a few counts. A much larger clone lies one base from this, so it may be a read error. The chain recombines TRBV5-1 with TRBJ1-3; D not resolved. The CDR3 extends over 13 amino acids. Germline V gene lookup returns CDR1 SGHRS and CDR2 YFSETQ. The CDR3 loop reads CASSSFSGNTRYF. The DNA of the CDR3 is TGCGCCAGCAGCTCGTTTTCTGGAAACACCAGATATTTT.

Ten or more counts support this clonotype. The chain links TRBV28 to TRBJ1-2; D is perhaps TRBD1 (6 bases). Germline values: CDR1 MDHEN, CDR2 SYDVKM. V was clipped by 7 bases and J by 2 bases, with 17 bases between them. CDR3 size: 15 residues. The DNA of the CDR3 is TGTGCCAGCACCCCGCCCGGGACACACAACTATGGCTACACCTTC. It specifies CASTPPGTHNYGYTF.

In its sample, this clonotype was seen once. The rearrangement joins TRBV30 to TRBJ1-3, with 7 bases aligning to TRBD1. Germline-derived CDR1 and CDR2 are GTSNPN and SVGIG (reference sequence). J gave up 0 bases and V 2 bases, and 7 bases lay outside the gene matches. The CDR3 extends over 16 amino acids. The CDR3 protein is CAWSSTGRSSGNTIYF. The CDR3 DNA reads TGTGCCTGGAGTTCGACAGGGAGATCCTCTGGAAACACCATATATTTT. Based on the CDR3 plus reference TRBV30 and TRBJ1-3, the full variable domain is SQTIHQWPATLVQPVGSPLSLECTVEGTSNPNLYWYRQAAGRGLQLLFYSVGIGQISSEVPQNLSASRPQDRQFILSSKKLLLSDSGFYLCAWSSTGRSSGNTIYFGEGSWLTVV.

This clonotype was counted at least ten times. This rearrangement joins TRBV6-1 to TRBJ2-7; the match to TRBD2 covers 10 bases. Per the germline V gene, CDR1 is MNHNS and CDR2 is SASEGT. The CDR3 has 15 residues. J gave up 0 bases and V 1 base, and 0 bases lay outside the gene matches. CDR3 DNA sequence: TGTGCCAGCAGTGAAGGGACTAGCGGCTCCTACGAGCAGTACTTC. Protein sequence: CASSEGTSGSYEQYF.

The chain links TRBV6-9 to TRBJ1-5; D might be TRBD1 (6 bases). CDR1 and CDR2 from the germline V gene are MNHGY and SVAAGI. V was trimmed by 4 bases and J by 0 bases, leaving 19 bases between them. CDR3 length: 18 amino acids. CDR3 nucleotide sequence: TGTGCCAGCAGTTCACGGGGGCCCATAATCCTTAGCAATCAGCCCCAGCATTTT. Protein: CASSSRGPIILSNQPQHF.

There are many counts of this clonotype. The chain is built from TRBV13 and TRBJ2-5; 12 bases line up with TRBD2. CDR3 length equals 15 residues. The germline V gene has CDR1 PRHDT and CDR2 FYEKMQ (reference sequence). The ends lost 5 bases at V and 2 bases at J; junction bases unmatched: 3. The CDR3 loop reads CASSRTSGGQETQYF. As DNA, the CDR3 is TGTGCCAGCAGCCGTACTAGCGGGGGGCAAGAGACCCAGTACTTC.

This clonotype was detected ten times or more. The chain joins TRBV7-6 to TRBJ2-1; 9 bases align to TRBD2. Germline CDR1 is SGHVS and CDR2 is FNYEAQ. The CDR3 spans 14 residues. J gave up 10 bases and V 4 bases, and 8 bases lay outside the gene matches. CDR3 amino acids: CASSSLLAGAEQFF. CDR3 bases: TGTGCCAGCAGCTCGTTACTAGCGGGCGCCGAGCAGTTCTTC.

With regard to this clonotype: Lacking the conserved final phenylalanine or tryptophan, this CDR3 likely reflects a read error. CDR3 in amino acids: CASRQDRANYGYTI. The CDR3 DNA sequence: TGTGCCAGCAGACAGGACAGGGCTAACTATGGCTACACCATC. The chain joins TRBV6-1 to TRBJ1-2; 8 bases are a match to TRBD1. CDR1 is MNHNS, CDR2 SASEGT, per germline. This CDR3 contains 14 residues. V lost 6 bases and J lost 0; bases outside the gene matches: 3.

About this clonotype: A much larger clone lies a single base off, so this may be a read error. J is TRBJ1-2 and V is TRBV5-6; perhaps TRBD1 as D (5 bases). Germline V lookup: CDR1 SGHDT, CDR2 YYEEEE. The germline V and J ends were trimmed by 0 bases and 6 bases, with 12 bases remaining between them. This CDR3 region has 14 residues. The CDR3 sequence: CASSLVGPTDGYTF. For the CDR3, the DNA is TGTGCCAGCAGCTTGGTGGGACCGACAGATGGCTACACCTTC.

CDR3 bases: TGTGCCAGCTCACTAGGGCGGAACTTGGTCGAGCAGTACTTC. It is translated as CASSLGRNLVEQYF. V usage is TRBV7-2 and J usage is TRBJ2-7; possibly TRBD2 for D (5 bases). Germline V gene sequence: CDR1 SGHTA, CDR2 FQGNSA. The CDR3 is 14 residues long. V was clipped by 8 bases and J by 6 bases, with 20 bases between them. Looking up the rest from reference TRBV7-2 and TRBJ2-7 gives the full variable domain: GAGVSQSPSNKVTEKGKDVELRCDPISGHTALYWYRQSLGQGLEFLIYFQGNSAPDKSGLPSDRFSAERTGGSVSTLTIQRTQQEDSAVYLCASSLGRNLVEQYFGPGTRLTVT.

By sample share, this clonotype is medium-sized. The chain links TRBV6-2 or TRBV6-3 to TRBJ1-5; TRBD1 agrees at 12 bases. The CDR3 is made up of 15 amino acids. Germline V gene data show CDR1 as MNHEY and CDR2 as SVGEGT. J lost 8 bases, V lost 4 bases, and 6 bases had no gene match. CDR3 region: CASSLGQGAEKPQHF. CDR3 nucleotide sequence: TGTGCCAGCAGTTTGGGACAGGGGGCAGAAAAGCCCCAGCATTTT.

By share, this clonotype counts as medium-sized. This chain uses TRBV5-1 with TRBJ1-2; the D gene is possibly TRBD1 (5 bases). Trimming removed 4 bases at V and 8 bases at J, with 18 bases between. This CDR3 is 14 amino acids long. Germline CDR1 SGHRS, CDR2 YFSETQ. CDR3 bases: TGCGCCAGCAGCCCCATACCAGGGTTGGAAGGCTACACCTTC. This encodes CASSPIPGLEGYTF.

This clonotype showed up many times. V usage is TRBV3-1 and J usage is TRBJ2-1; no reliable D call. Deletions cut 4 bases from V and 4 bases from J, with 14 bases between. The CDR3 spans 15 residues. Germline CDR1 reads LGHDT; CDR2 reads YNNKEL (reference sequence). The CDR3 region has the DNA TGTGCCAGCAGCCCCCGGCTCTCATATTACAATGAGCAGTTCTTC. It is translated as CASSPRLSYYNEQFF.

This clonotype occurred many times. V is TRBV28 and J is TRBJ2-4; maybe TRBD2 (5 bases). This CDR3 has 14 residues. Between the trimmed V and J ends, which lost 6 bases and 3 bases, there was a span of 12 bases. Germline V gene data show CDR1 as MDHEN and CDR2 as SYDVKM. The DNA for the CDR3 is TGTGCCAGCAGCCCGGGGTCCCACAAAAACATTCAGTACTTC. Translating gives CASSPGSHKNIQYF.

This clonotype was seen a handful of times. A clone one base away is much larger, so this may be a read error. This chain joins TRBV19 and TRBJ1-2; tentatively, D is TRBD1 (6 bases). CDR1 and CDR2 from the germline V gene are LNHDA and SQIVND (reference sequence). The CDR3 is 15 amino acids. CDR3 sequence (DNA): TGTGCCAGTAGTATTTGGGGGCCTCCTAACTATGGCCACACCTTC. The encoded protein is CASSIWGPPNYGHTF.